These 11 T cell receptor beta chains were all obtained from the same sample, sequenced in a study of blood T cell repertoires in COVID-19. Profiled with immunoSEQ multiplex PCR; TCRdb holds only in-frame clones, not every one. This sample yields about 16,000 clones, of which roughly 88% are seen a single time; 2.5% to 3% belongs to the top ten. The sample taken for sequencing was peripheral blood. Every receptor here comes from a human donor in a cohort sampled during active COVID-19.

The DNA for the CDR3 is TGCGCCAGCAGCCCACAGGCTTCTTCTGGAAACACCATATATTTT. This codes for CASSPQASSGNTIYF. V usage is TRBV5-1 and J usage is TRBJ1-3; D perhaps matches TRBD1 (5 bases). Germline V lookup: CDR1 SGHRS, CDR2 YFSETQ. This CDR3 comprises 15 residues. V lost 4 bases, J lost 1 base, and 12 bases lay in between.

The V gene is TRBV11-3, the J gene TRBJ2-6; TRBD1 agrees at 11 bases. V trimming: 4 bases; J trimming: 4 bases; junction bases outside the gene matches: 6. CDR3 length equals 17 residues. In germline, CDR1 is SGHNT, CDR2 YENEEA. This CDR3 reads CASSSGQGAAGANVLTF. CDR3 DNA: TGTGCCAGCAGCTCTGGACAGGGGGCTGCCGGGGCCAACGTCCTGACTTTC.

The genes are TRBV16 and TRBJ1-5, with D possibly TRBD1 on 5 matching bases. Trimming left V 3 bases short and J 3 bases short, with 9 bases between. The CDR3 runs to 14 residues. The germline gives CDR1 KGHSY, CDR2 FQNENV. The CDR3 here is CASSHRGLNQPQHF. In nucleotides, the CDR3 is TGTGCCAGCAGCCATAGGGGCCTCAATCAGCCCCAGCATTTT.

The chain couples TRBV9 to TRBJ2-1; 13 nucleotides agree with TRBD2. With 4 bases clipped from V and 9 bases from J, the junction kept 4 bases outside the gene matches. Per the germline V gene, CDR1 is SGDLS and CDR2 is YYNGEE. The CDR3 is 14 amino acids. CDR3 DNA: TGTGCCAGCAGCCCACTAGCGGGAGGGATTGAGCAGTTCTTC. It yields the protein CASSPLAGGIEQFF. The full variable domain, rest sourced from reference TRBV9 and TRBJ2-1, is DSGVTQTPKHLITATGQRVTLRCSPRSGDLSVYWYQQSLDQGLQFLIQYYNGEERAKGNILERFSAQQFPDLHSELNLSSLELGDSALYFCASSPLAGGIEQFFGPGTRLTVL.

Here the CDR3 DNA reads TGCGCCAGCAGTCAATCGGCGGGGGGCCGGCGGAGCACTGAAGCTTTCTTT. Its translation: CASSQSAGGRRSTEAFF. This chain links TRBV23-1 with TRBJ1-1, with D perhaps TRBD1 (6 bases). TRBV23-1 is known as an ORF, though its function is uncertain. The CDR3 contains 17 residues. V was clipped by 0 bases and J by 4 bases, with 18 bases between them.

The V and J genes are TRBV5-1 and TRBJ1-1; a weak D match, TRBD1 (5 bases). The germline V gene encodes CDR1 SGHRS and CDR2 YFSETQ. This CDR3 has 14 residues. The V and J ends lost 4 bases and 5 bases respectively, with 15 bases between them. In DNA, the CDR3 is TGCGCCAGCAGCAGAAGCAGGGTTCCAACTGAAGCTTTCTTT. As protein: CASSRSRVPTEAFF. The whole variable domain, remainder taken from reference TRBV5-1 and TRBJ1-1, is KAGVTQTPRYLIKTRGQQVTLSCSPISGHRSVSWYQQTPGQGLQFLFEYFSETQRNKGNFPGRFSGRQFSNSRSEMNVSTLELGDSALYLCASSRSRVPTEAFFGQGTRLTVV.

This clone was seen only a few times. In DNA form, the CDR3 reads TGTGCCAGCAGTCCGACAGGGCCCCCACAGCCCCAGCATTTT. Translated, it gives CASSPTGPPQPQHF. This chain links TRBV2 with TRBJ1-5; 7 nucleotides match TRBD1. With 5 bases clipped from V and 7 bases from J, the junction kept 8 bases outside the gene matches. The CDR3 is made up of 14 amino acids. Germline values: CDR1 SNHLY, CDR2 FYNNEI.

V and J are TRBV21-1 and TRBJ2-2; TRBD2, the table's D call, was not compared with the DNA. TRBV21-1 is termed a pseudogene. The CDR3 sequence is 11 residues long. CDR3 loop: CERPQTGELFF. Written as DNA, the CDR3 is TGTGAGAGGCCTCAGACCGGGGAGCTGTTTTTT.

V gene TRBV12-3 or TRBV12-4 combines with J gene TRBJ1-2; D gene unclear. V lost 3 bases to trimming and J lost 4 bases, with 9 bases between them. The CDR3 loop spans 13 amino acids. CDR3: CASSFSNIYGYTF. CDR3 DNA: TGTGCCAGCAGTTTTAGCAATATCTATGGCTACACCTTC.

This clone was seen a few times. The chain has TRBV7-9 and TRBJ1-4, with 8 bases that match TRBD1. The germline V gene has CDR1 SEHNR and CDR2 FQNEAQ (reference sequence). After removal of 5 bases from V and 5 bases from J, the junction contained 7 bases not matched to a gene. This CDR3 is built from 15 residues. This CDR3 reads CASSRGTGLNEKLFF. The CDR3 DNA is TGTGCCAGCAGCCGAGGGACAGGTCTCAATGAAAAACTGTTTTTT.

The chain uses TRBV29-1 and TRBJ2-5; a possible D gene is TRBD2 (5 bases). CDR1 is SQVTM, CDR2 ANQGSEA, per germline. CDR3 length: 13 amino acids. The V and J ends lost 4 bases and 3 bases respectively, with 12 bases between them. The CDR3 nucleotides read TGCAGCGTTGGTGAGCCGGGGAAAGAGACCCAGTACTTC. It codes for CSVGEPGKETQYF.